A single TCR beta chain is shown here with its context. The data derive from a study of T cells in Graves' hyperthyroidism and ophthalmopathy. TCR beta CDR3 regions were amplified from RNA. TCR CDR3 underwent first-round RT-PCR with the HTBI primer set. TCRdb re-called the multiplex PCR reads with MiXCR, one entry per CDR3 protein. The sample lists 650,000 to 850,000 distinct CDR3 sequences; roughly a sixth were seen once. The V and J ends lost 8 bases and 2 bases, in that order; junction bases with no gene match: 10. In germline, CDR1 is MNHNS, CDR2 SASEGT. The CDR3 covers 16 residues. The chain employs TRBV6-1 and TRBJ2-7, with TRBD1 identical over 12 bases. The sequenced sample was blood. This sequence was found in a woman aged 45-60 years with Graves' hyperthyroidism that later progressed to Graves' ophthalmopathy. The DNA of the CDR3 is TGTGCCAGCGCCTCGGCCGGGACAGGGGGCCCCTACGAGCAGTACTTC. This translates into CASASAGTGGPYEQYF.